Below, 21 T cell receptor beta chains from the same sample are listed, as sequenced in a study of cytomegalovirus exposure and HLA in healthy donors. PCR used 60 Vbeta primers and 13 Jbeta primers. TCRdb's copy holds only in-frame clones and misses some; the assay was immunoSEQ multiplex PCR. This repertoire shows 120,000 to 150,000 clones, approximately 82% found once; its top ten account for 1.5% to 2.5%. Sequencing was carried out using PBMCs. All receptors come from a woman between 40 and 55 years old in good health and CMV-seronegative.

The chain is built from TRBV7-3 and TRBJ2-1, with 10 bases lining up with TRBD2. The germline V gene has CDR1 SGHTA and CDR2 FQGTGA. The CDR3 consists of 15 residues. Germline trimming cut 2 bases from V and 4 bases from J; bases unmatched to any gene: 2. The CDR3 DNA is TGTGCCAGCAGCTTATCACTAGCGGGGTACAATGAGCAGTTCTTC. Protein sequence: CASSLSLAGYNEQFF.

In the case of this clone: Other DNA variants within this sample encode the same CDR3. The chain carries TRBV5-1 and TRBJ1-1; 8 bases agree with TRBD1. Germline CDR1 and CDR2: SGHRS and YFSETQ. The CDR3 totals 14 residues. The V and J ends lost 0 bases and 4 bases, in that order; junction bases with no gene match: 2. In nucleotides, the CDR3 is TGCGCCAGCAGCTTGGCCGGACAGGGCACTGAAGCTTTCTTT. Protein product: CASSLAGQGTEAFF. The entire variable domain, with the rest obtained from reference TRBV5-1 and TRBJ1-1, is as follows: KAGVTQTPRYLIKTRGQQVTLSCSPISGHRSVSWYQQTPGQGLQFLFEYFSETQRNKGNFPGRFSGRQFSNSRSEMNVSTLELGDSALYLCASSLAGQGTEAFFGQGTRLTVV.

The CDR3 nucleotides are TGCGCCAGCAGCCAGGACCCAGGGGCCTACACCGGGGAGCTGTTTTTT. It is translated as CASSQDPGAYTGELFF. This chain joins TRBV5-1 and TRBJ2-2; tentative D call: TRBD1 (6 bases). V was shortened by 4 bases and J by 3 bases, with 16 bases between the two germline ends. CDR3 length equals 16 residues. Looked up from germline, CDR1 is SGHRS and CDR2 is YFSETQ.

V gene TRBV7-9 combines with J gene TRBJ1-2; D not certain. This CDR3 spans 16 amino acids. The V and J ends lost 0 bases and 7 bases respectively, with 18 bases between them. Germline assignment: CDR1 SEHNR and CDR2 FQNEAQ (reference sequence). The CDR3 coding sequence is TGTGCCAGCAGCTTAGCACCCGGCATCCTAGGAGGTGGCTACACCTTC. Amino acid sequence: CASSLAPGILGGGYTF.

The chain is built from TRBV27 and TRBJ2-1; 8 positions match TRBD1. Germline V gene sequence: CDR1 MNHEY, CDR2 SMNVEV (reference sequence). The CDR3 totals 16 residues. With V trimmed by 2 bases and J by 0 bases, 3 bases remained unmatched. CDR3 residues: CASSLQGASSYNEQFF. In nucleotides, the CDR3 is TGTGCCAGCAGTTTACAGGGGGCGAGCTCCTACAATGAGCAGTTCTTC.

The chain recombines TRBV28 with TRBJ1-1; a weak D match, TRBD1 (5 bases). The CDR3 consists of 16 residues. V shed 0 bases and J shed 4 bases, with 15 bases lying between them. Looked up from germline, CDR1 is MDHEN and CDR2 is SYDVKM. The CDR3 sequence is CASSLWAGDGGTEAFF. In nucleotides, the CDR3 is TGTGCCAGCAGTTTATGGGCGGGCGACGGGGGCACTGAAGCTTTCTTT.

The chain recombines TRBV28 with TRBJ1-5; 9 bases are a match to TRBD1. The CDR3 covers 14 residues. The germline gives CDR1 MDHEN, CDR2 SYDVKM. Trimming at V came to 3 bases and at J to 7 bases, leaving 4 bases not matched to a gene. CDR3 protein: CASSFLDRGQPQHF. The CDR3 DNA reads as TGTGCCAGCAGTTTCTTGGACAGGGGACAGCCCCAGCATTTT.

The chain joins TRBV2 to TRBJ2-1; 12 bases line up with TRBD2. Germline values: CDR1 SNHLY, CDR2 FYNNEI. After removal of 6 bases from V and 3 bases from J, the junction contained 6 bases not matched to a gene. CDR3 length: 16 amino acids. The CDR3 DNA follows: TGTGCCAGCAGCCTAGCGGGAGGGCCTTTCTACAATGAGCAGTTCTTC. Amino acids: CASSLAGGPFYNEQFF.

The chain carries TRBV27 and TRBJ2-1; D is perhaps TRBD2 (6 bases). The germline V gene has CDR1 MNHEY and CDR2 SMNVEV (reference sequence). CDR3 length equals 12 residues. V was shortened by 3 bases and J by 7 bases, with 7 bases between the two germline ends. This CDR3 reads CASSLGGNEQFF. CDR3 nucleotides: TGTGCCAGCAGTTTGGGGGGAAATGAGCAGTTCTTC.

The V gene is TRBV19, the J gene TRBJ2-3, with D possibly being TRBD2 (5 bases). The V gene lost 7 bases and the J gene lost 0 bases, with 11 bases spanning the gap. The germline V gene has CDR1 LNHDA and CDR2 SQIVND (reference sequence). The CDR3 covers 14 residues. The CDR3 DNA reads as TGTGCCAGTACGTTCCAGCGGAGCACAGATACGCAGTATTTT. It specifies CASTFQRSTDTQYF.

This chain uses TRBV19 with TRBJ1-5; 8 bases map to TRBD1. This CDR3 contains 17 residues. CDR1 and CDR2 (germline): LNHDA, SQIVND (reference sequence). V dropped 3 bases and J dropped 5; count of bases not matched to a gene: 12. The CDR3 is CASSMYVGQGLHQPQHF. In nucleotides, the CDR3 is TGTGCCAGTAGTATGTATGTCGGACAGGGCCTACATCAGCCCCAGCATTTT.

The J gene is TRBJ2-1, the V gene TRBV4-1, with no clear D. The CDR3 has 16 amino acids. The V end was cut by 5 bases, the J end by 0 bases, with 14 bases between. Looked up from germline, CDR1 is MGHRA and CDR2 is YSYEKL. CDR3 sequence (DNA): TGCGCCAGCAGCTCTAGGCGAGAGAGCTCCTACAATGAGCAGTTCTTC. This codes for CASSSRRESSYNEQFF.

J is TRBJ2-2 and V is TRBV27, with D perhaps TRBD1 (6 bases). The CDR3 is made up of 17 amino acids. Trimming shortened V by 5 bases and J by 7 bases, and 23 bases separated the two germline ends. Germline-derived CDR1 and CDR2 are MNHEY and SMNVEV (reference sequence). DNA for the CDR3: TGTGCCAGCAGTCTTTCACGACAGGTCCTGAAGGACGGGGAGCTGTTTTTT. Translating it yields CASSLSRQVLKDGELFF.

The chain is built from TRBV7-2 and TRBJ2-4; 10 nucleotides line up with TRBD2. With 6 bases clipped from V and 5 bases from J, the junction kept 1 base outside the gene matches. Germline values: CDR1 SGHTA, CDR2 FQGNSA. CDR3 size: 13 residues. CDR3 residues: CASRLAGQNIQYF. DNA of the CDR3: TGTGCCAGCAGACTAGCGGGACAAAACATTCAGTACTTC.

The chain combines TRBV13 with TRBJ2-3; 7 bases match TRBD2. Germline V gene lookup returns CDR1 PRHDT and CDR2 FYEKMQ (reference sequence). The length of the CDR3 is 15 residues. V trimming: 5 bases; J trimming: 3 bases; junction bases outside the gene matches: 8. CDR3 nucleotide sequence: TGTGCCAGCAGCGTACGGGGAGGGTTTACAGATACGCAGTATTTT. Translating gives CASSVRGGFTDTQYF.

The chain uses TRBV2 and TRBJ1-3; weak D call: TRBD1 (6 bases). Germline lookup yields CDR1 SNHLY and CDR2 FYNNEI. Trimming stripped 5 bases from V and 2 bases from J, with 10 bases between. CDR3 size: 14 residues. The CDR3 reads CASSLQGPGNTIYF. CDR3 sequence (DNA): TGTGCCAGCAGTCTACAGGGCCCTGGAAACACCATATATTTT.

The V call is TRBV5-4, the J call TRBJ2-3; 8 nucleotides align to TRBD2. CDR1 and CDR2 from the germline V gene are SGHNT and YYREEE (reference sequence). This CDR3 spans 16 amino acids. The junction had 8 bases not matched to a gene; V was cut back by 4 bases and J by 1 base. The CDR3 DNA sequence: TGTGCCAGCAGCAACGTCGGGGGGGGACGCACAGATACGCAGTATTTT. Translated: CASSNVGGGRTDTQYF. The full variable domain, with the rest looked up from reference TRBV5-4 and TRBJ2-3, is ETGVTQSPTHLIKTRGQQVTLRCSSQSGHNTVSWYQQALGQGPQFIFQYYREEENGRGNFPPRFSGLQFPNYSSELNVNALELDDSALYLCASSNVGGGRTDTQYFGPGTRLTVL.

V is TRBV7-9 and J is TRBJ2-6; a weak D match, TRBD2 (5 bases). CDR3 length equals 15 residues. The germline V and J ends were trimmed by 3 bases and 1 base, with 7 bases remaining between them. From germline, CDR1 is SEHNR and CDR2 FQNEAQ (reference sequence). CDR3 in DNA: TGTGCCAGCAGCTTTACGGGATCTGGGGCCAACGTCCTGACTTTC. This sequence encodes CASSFTGSGANVLTF.

The rearrangement joins TRBV21-1 to TRBJ2-1; the table's D gene call, TRBD2, was not cross checked with the DNA. TRBV21-1 is an annotated pseudogene. CDR3 size: 20 residues. The CDR3 DNA follows: TGTGCCAGCAGCAAAGAGAGGGGCTGGGGGGCGGGAGGGCCCATTAGGGAGCAGTTCTTC. The encoded protein is CASSKERGWGAGGPIREQFF.

The chain employs TRBV7-3 and TRBJ2-1, with 9 bases identical to TRBD1. CDR1 SGHTA and CDR2 FQGTGA come from the germline V gene. This CDR3 contains 17 residues. Trimming at V came to 3 bases and at J to 5 bases, leaving 11 bases not matched to a gene. CDR3 coding DNA: TGTGCCAGCAGCTTGTTCCGCGGGACAGGGCGGGACAATGAGCAGTTCTTC. Protein sequence: CASSLFRGTGRDNEQFF.

This clone appeared once. This chain connects TRBV6-6 to TRBJ2-5, with 9 bases fitting TRBD2. Germline V gene data show CDR1 as MNHNY and CDR2 as SVGAGI (reference sequence). The CDR3 contains 15 residues. Trimming cost V 11 bases and J 2 bases; bases outside gene matches: 12. This CDR3 is CAGRGAGGGQETQYF. The CDR3 DNA reads TGTGCCGGACGTGGGGCGGGAGGGGGTCAAGAGACCCAGTACTTC.